One sample yielded the 21 T cell receptor beta chains listed below, sequenced in a study of regulatory T cells in long-lasting Graves disease. Described time point: newly diagnosed GD, antithyroid drugs for less than 3 months. Extracted RNA from PBMCs served as the source of the TCR library. iRepertoire HTBI primers and Arm-PCR of CDR3 regions built TCR beta libraries. TCRdb redid the calling of the multiplex PCR reads with MiXCR, one entry per CDR3 protein. This sample has about 620,000 distinct CDR3 sequences, with under 20% found just once. These records were also assigned to another study, of T cells in Graves' hyperthyroidism and ophthalmopathy.

The starting material was peripheral blood mononuclear cells (PBMCs), obtained at new diagnosis, from a patient treated with antithyroid drugs. These receptors originate from a woman in her thirties with Graves disease.

This clonotype was picked up many times. V usage is TRBV24-1 and J usage is TRBJ2-3; a possible D gene is TRBD2 (6 bases). The germline gives CDR1 KGHDR, CDR2 SFDVKD. V lost 2 bases and J lost 4, with 12 bases in between. CDR3 length equals 15 residues. In nucleotides, the CDR3 is TGTGCCACCAGTGATTCTAAGCGGAGGGCAGATACGCAGTATTTT. This sequence encodes CATSDSKRRADTQYF.

Ten or more counts support this clonotype. The chain employs TRBV19 and TRBJ2-1; TRBD2 agrees at 9 bases. Losses at the gene ends were 8 bases for V and 2 bases for J; bases not matched to a gene: 7. The germline gives CDR1 LNHDA, CDR2 SQIVND (reference sequence). CDR3 length equals 15 residues. The CDR3 is CASSLAGKAYNEQFF. The CDR3 DNA reads TGTGCCAGTTCCCTAGCGGGAAAGGCCTACAATGAGCAGTTCTTC. The variable domain in full, with the rest retrieved from reference TRBV19 and TRBJ2-1, is DGGITQSPKYLFRKEGQNVTLSCEQNLNHDAMYWYRQDPGQGLRLIYYSQIVNDFQKGDIAEGYSVSREKKESFPLTVTSAQKNPTAFYLCASSLAGKAYNEQFFGPGTRLTVL.

This clonotype was counted at least ten times. V is TRBV28 and J is TRBJ1-3; 9 bases fit TRBD1. Germline CDR1 and CDR2: MDHEN and SYDVKM. This CDR3 has 16 residues. Trimming took 3 bases from V and 4 from J; bases not matched to a gene: 7. The CDR3 DNA reads TGTGCCAGCAGTTTCCCCTACAGGGGGCACGGAAACACCATATATTTT. Its translation: CASSFPYRGHGNTIYF.

This clonotype was seen ten or more times. The rearrangement uses TRBV12-3 or TRBV12-4 and TRBJ1-2, with 7 bases that match TRBD1. Losses at the gene ends were 2 bases for V and 8 bases for J; bases not matched to a gene: 5. This CDR3 region has 13 residues. The CDR3 DNA sequence: TGTGCCAGCAGTTTAATGACAGGGCTAGGCTACACCTTC. Translation gives CASSLMTGLGYTF.

This clonotype has at least ten counts. The genes are TRBV11-2 and TRBJ1-2; D not certain. The V end lost 5 bases, the J end lost 8 bases, and 18 bases lay between the germline ends. CDR1 SGHAT and CDR2 FQNNGV come from the germline V gene. The CDR3 has 14 amino acids. The CDR3 spells CASSPLGSARGYTF. The DNA of the CDR3 is TGTGCCAGCAGCCCCCTAGGGTCCGCACGGGGCTACACCTTC.

A few counts support this clonotype. The rearrangement uses TRBV7-9 and TRBJ1-2, with D possibly matching TRBD1 (5 bases). V was clipped by 5 bases and J by 6 bases, with 19 bases between them. Germline V lookup: CDR1 SEHNR, CDR2 FQNEAQ (reference sequence). This CDR3 has 15 amino acids. In DNA, the CDR3 is TGTGCCAGCAGCACGACTTCTACAGGAGGCAATGGCTACACCTTC. Translating gives CASSTTSTGGNGYTF.

The chain is built from TRBV5-1 and TRBJ1-1; the match to TRBD1 covers 7 bases. Germline V gene lookup returns CDR1 SGHRS and CDR2 YFSETQ. CDR3 length: 18 residues. V lost 0 bases and J lost 5; bases outside the gene matches: 16. The CDR3 loop reads CASSLDMSGQRRRTEAFF. CDR3 bases: TGCGCCAGCAGCTTGGATATGTCGGGACAGCGGAGGCGGACTGAAGCTTTCTTT.

The J gene is TRBJ2-1, the V gene TRBV20-1, with TRBD1 identical over 7 bases. Germline V gene sequence: CDR1 DFQATT, CDR2 SNEGSKA (reference sequence). This CDR3 is built from 14 residues. J was trimmed by 2 bases and V by 3 bases; bases with no gene match: 4. CDR3 bases: TGCAGTGCTAGGTCGCAGGGGGCCTACAATGAGCAGTTCTTC. As protein: CSARSQGAYNEQFF.

V and J are TRBV7-2 and TRBJ2-2; the match to TRBD2 covers 12 bases. CDR1 is SGHTA and CDR2 is FQGNSA in the germline V gene. CDR3 size: 16 residues. V lost 5 bases, J lost 4 bases, and 5 bases stayed unmatched. The CDR3 here is CASSRLAGGITGELFF. The CDR3 bases are TGTGCCAGCAGCCGTCTAGCGGGAGGGATCACCGGGGAGCTGTTTTTT.

This clonotype has ten or more counts. The gene calls are TRBV11-2 and TRBJ2-5, with D perhaps matching TRBD1 or TRBD2 (6 bases each). The CDR3 is made up of 14 amino acids. Germline-derived CDR1 and CDR2 are SGHAT and FQNNGV. V lost 8 bases to trimming and J lost 1 base, with 14 bases between them. CDR3 nucleotides: TGTGCCAGCTCCTTAGGGGGGTTCCAAGAGACCCAGTACTTC. Protein: CASSLGGFQETQYF.

At least ten counts were recorded for this clonotype. The V gene is TRBV7-9, the J gene TRBJ1-5; maybe TRBD1 (5 bases). This CDR3 is built from 15 residues. Per germline, CDR1 SEHNR and CDR2 FQNEAQ (reference sequence). V was clipped by 10 bases and J by 2 bases, with 18 bases between them. The CDR3 spells CATQVSGPGNQPQHF. CDR3 nucleotide sequence: TGTGCCACCCAAGTATCGGGGCCGGGCAATCAGCCCCAGCATTTT. Full variable domain (rest looked up from reference TRBV7-9 and TRBJ1-5): DTGVSQNPRHKITKRGQNVTFRCDPISEHNRLYWYRQTLGQGPEFLTYFQNEAQLEKSRLLSDRFSAERPKGSFSTLEIQRTEQGDSAMYLCATQVSGPGNQPQHFGDGTRLSIL.

The chain employs TRBV20-1 and TRBJ2-4; TRBD2 might be the D (5 bases). The CDR3 length is 17 residues. From germline, CDR1 is DFQATT and CDR2 SNEGSKA (reference sequence). V lost 0 bases and J 0 bases, leaving 15 bases between the germline ends. In DNA, the CDR3 is TGCAGTGCTAGAGATCCTGCCAAAGGACTAGCCAAAAACATTCAGTACTTC. Translated, it gives CSARDPAKGLAKNIQYF.

This chain links TRBV7-2 with TRBJ2-7; D is ambiguous. The germline V gene encodes CDR1 SGHTA and CDR2 FQGNSA. The V end was cut by 2 bases, the J end by 7 bases, with 9 bases between. The CDR3 runs to 12 residues. CDR3 residues: CASSLKVNEQYF. The DNA for the CDR3 is TGTGCCAGCAGCTTAAAAGTGAATGAGCAGTACTTC.

In its sample, this clonotype was seen many times. J is TRBJ1-4 and V is TRBV28; possible D gene TRBD1, 5 bases. V lost 6 bases and J lost 10, with 15 bases in between. The CDR3 runs 13 residues. Per the germline V gene, CDR1 is MDHEN and CDR2 is SYDVKM. Here the CDR3 reads CASRSSGTSKLFF. CDR3 in DNA: TGTGCCAGCAGAAGCTCCGGGACGTCAAAACTGTTTTTT.

This clonotype was seen a single time. The chain is built from TRBV19 and TRBJ1-1; D is ambiguous. V lost 7 bases, J lost 1 base, and 7 bases lay in between. In germline, CDR1 is LNHDA, CDR2 SQIVND (reference sequence). This CDR3 has 12 amino acids. CDR3 residues: CASTVQNTEAFF. CDR3 nucleotide sequence: TGTGCCAGTACAGTACAGAACACTGAAGCTTTCTTT.

This clonotype has a count of ten or more. The chain carries TRBV5-1 and TRBJ2-5, with no clear D. The CDR3 runs 13 residues. CDR1 and CDR2 (germline): SGHRS, YFSETQ. Trimming shortened V by 4 bases and J by 4 bases, and 11 bases separated the two germline ends. CDR3 DNA sequence: TGCGCCAGCAGCCTGGGCACGGGAGAGACCCAGTACTTC. Translating it yields CASSLGTGETQYF.

The J gene is TRBJ2-1, the V gene TRBV9; 9 bases are shared with TRBD1. J gave up 6 bases and V 4 bases, and 8 bases lay outside the gene matches. Germline values: CDR1 SGDLS, CDR2 YYNGEE. This CDR3 has 15 residues. The CDR3 region has the DNA TGTGCCAGCAGCCCAGCGGGACAGGGAATCAATGAGCAGTTCTTC. This gives the protein CASSPAGQGINEQFF. The full variable domain, completed using reference TRBV9 and TRBJ2-1, is DSGVTQTPKHLITATGQRVTLRCSPRSGDLSVYWYQQSLDQGLQFLIQYYNGEERAKGNILERFSAQQFPDLHSELNLSSLELGDSALYFCASSPAGQGINEQFFGPGTRLTVL.

This clonotype has at least ten counts. V gene TRBV27 combines with J gene TRBJ2-7; 9 bases are a match to TRBD1. This CDR3 contains 13 residues. V lost 5 bases, J lost 4 bases, and 3 bases stayed unmatched. From germline, CDR1 is MNHEY and CDR2 SMNVEV (reference sequence). CDR3 coding DNA: TGTGCCAGCAGTCGGACAGGGGTATACGAGCAGTACTTC. Its translation: CASSRTGVYEQYF.

The sample holds many counts of this clonotype. The chain employs TRBV18 and TRBJ2-7; D is unresolved. Per germline, CDR1 KGHSH and CDR2 LQKENI. CDR3 size: 12 residues. Trimming stripped 4 bases from V and 4 bases from J, with 8 bases between. CDR3 sequence: CASSHEIYEQYF. CDR3 DNA: TGTGCCAGCTCACATGAGATTTACGAGCAGTACTTC.

In regard to this clonotype: A single base separates this from a much larger clone, so it may be a read error. The genes are TRBV20-1 and TRBJ1-5, with 9 nucleotides matching TRBD1. Germline CDR1 reads DFQATT; CDR2 reads SNEGSKA (reference sequence). CDR3 length: 15 residues. J gave up 6 bases and V 6 bases, and 12 bases lay outside the gene matches. The CDR3 nucleotides read TGCAGTGCCCCGGACAGGGGACGAAGGAGTCAGCCCCAGCATTTT. This translates into CSAPDRGRRSQPQHF.

The chain links TRBV7-3 to TRBJ2-2; TRBD1 aligns across 7 bases. The length of the CDR3 is 14 residues. V dropped 6 bases and J dropped 3; count of bases not matched to a gene: 4. Germline V gene data show CDR1 as SGHTA and CDR2 as FQGTGA. In DNA, the CDR3 is TGTGCCAGCAGACAACAGGGGTACACCGGGGAGCTGTTTTTT. It specifies CASRQQGYTGELFF.